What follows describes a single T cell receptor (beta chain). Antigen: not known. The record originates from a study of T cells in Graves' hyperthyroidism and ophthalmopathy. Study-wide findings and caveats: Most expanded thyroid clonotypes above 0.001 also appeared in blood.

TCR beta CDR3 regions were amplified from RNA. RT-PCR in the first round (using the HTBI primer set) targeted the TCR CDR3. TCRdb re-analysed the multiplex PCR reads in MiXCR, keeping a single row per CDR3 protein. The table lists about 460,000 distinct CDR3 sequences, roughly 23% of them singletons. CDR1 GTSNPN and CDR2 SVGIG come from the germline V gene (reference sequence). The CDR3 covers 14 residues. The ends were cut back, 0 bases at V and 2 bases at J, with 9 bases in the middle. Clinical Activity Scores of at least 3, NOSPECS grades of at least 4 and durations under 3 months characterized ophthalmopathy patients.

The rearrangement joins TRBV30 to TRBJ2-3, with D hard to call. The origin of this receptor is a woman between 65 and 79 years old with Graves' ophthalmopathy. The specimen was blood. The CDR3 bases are TGTGCCTGGAGTGTACGGCTGAACACAGATACGCAGTATTTT. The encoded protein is CAWSVRLNTDTQYF.